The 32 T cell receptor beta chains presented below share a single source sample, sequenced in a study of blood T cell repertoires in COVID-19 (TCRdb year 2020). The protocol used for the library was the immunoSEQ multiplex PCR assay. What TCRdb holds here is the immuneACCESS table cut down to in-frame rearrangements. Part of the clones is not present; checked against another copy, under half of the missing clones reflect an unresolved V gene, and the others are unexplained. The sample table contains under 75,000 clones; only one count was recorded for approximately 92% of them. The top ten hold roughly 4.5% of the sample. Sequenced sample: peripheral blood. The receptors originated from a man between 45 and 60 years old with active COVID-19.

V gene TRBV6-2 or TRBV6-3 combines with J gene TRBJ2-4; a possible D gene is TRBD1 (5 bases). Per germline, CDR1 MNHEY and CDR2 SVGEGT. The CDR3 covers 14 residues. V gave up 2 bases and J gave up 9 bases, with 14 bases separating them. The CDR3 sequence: CASSYRAGMGIQYF. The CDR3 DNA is TGTGCCAGCAGTTACAGGGCAGGGATGGGCATTCAGTACTTC.

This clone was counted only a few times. The CDR3 loop is CASTGLAGFTGELFF. CDR3 coding DNA: TGTGCCAGCACCGGACTAGCGGGATTCACCGGGGAGCTGTTTTTT. This chain joins TRBV2 and TRBJ2-2; 12 bases are a match to TRBD2. CDR1 and CDR2 from the germline V gene are SNHLY and FYNNEI. J was trimmed by 4 bases and V by 7 bases; bases with no gene match: 4. CDR3 size: 15 residues.

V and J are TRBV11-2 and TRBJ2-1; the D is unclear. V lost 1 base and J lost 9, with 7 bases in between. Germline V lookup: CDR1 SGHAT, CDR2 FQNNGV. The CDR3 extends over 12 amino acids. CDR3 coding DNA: TGTGCCAGCAGCTTAGCTGCTAGTGAGCAGTTCTTC. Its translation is CASSLAASEQFF.

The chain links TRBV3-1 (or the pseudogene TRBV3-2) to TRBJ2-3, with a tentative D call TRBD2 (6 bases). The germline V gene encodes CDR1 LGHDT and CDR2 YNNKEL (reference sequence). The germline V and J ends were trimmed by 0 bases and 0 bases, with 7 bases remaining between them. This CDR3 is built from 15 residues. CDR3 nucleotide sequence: TGTGCCAGCAGCCAAGATGGGGGGAGCACAGATACGCAGTATTTT. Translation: CASSQDGGSTDTQYF.

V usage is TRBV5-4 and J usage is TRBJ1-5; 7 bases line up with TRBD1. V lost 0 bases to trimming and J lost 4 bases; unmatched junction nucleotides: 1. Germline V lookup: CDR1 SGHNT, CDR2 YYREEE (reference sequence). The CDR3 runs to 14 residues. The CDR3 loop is CASSLGTGNQPQHF. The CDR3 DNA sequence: TGTGCCAGCAGCTTGGGGACAGGTAATCAGCCCCAGCATTTT.

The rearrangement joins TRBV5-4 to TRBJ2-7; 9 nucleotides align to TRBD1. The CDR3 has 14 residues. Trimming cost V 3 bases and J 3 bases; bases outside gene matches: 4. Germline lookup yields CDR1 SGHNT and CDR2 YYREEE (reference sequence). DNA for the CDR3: TGTGCCAGCAGCTCCGGACAGGGGAGCTACGAGCAGTACTTC. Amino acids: CASSSGQGSYEQYF.

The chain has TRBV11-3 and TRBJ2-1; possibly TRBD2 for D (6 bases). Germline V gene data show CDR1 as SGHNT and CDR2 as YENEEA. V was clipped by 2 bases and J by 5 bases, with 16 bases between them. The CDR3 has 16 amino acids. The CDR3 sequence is CASSLLSGGANNEQFF. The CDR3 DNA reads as TGTGCCAGCAGCTTACTTTCGGGCGGGGCGAACAATGAGCAGTTCTTC. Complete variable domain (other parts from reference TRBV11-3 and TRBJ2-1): EAGVVQSPRYKIIEKKQPVAFWCNPISGHNTLYWYLQNLGQGPELLIRYENEEAVDDSQLPKDRFSAERLKGVDSTLKIQPAELGDSAVYLCASSLLSGGANNEQFFGPGTRLTVL.

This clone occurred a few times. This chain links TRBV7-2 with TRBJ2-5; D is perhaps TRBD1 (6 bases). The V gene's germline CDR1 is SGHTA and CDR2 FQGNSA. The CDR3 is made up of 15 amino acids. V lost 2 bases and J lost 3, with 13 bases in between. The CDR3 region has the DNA TGTGCCAGCAGCTTACTTGGGACAAAAAAAGAGACCCAGTACTTC. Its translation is CASSLLGTKKETQYF.

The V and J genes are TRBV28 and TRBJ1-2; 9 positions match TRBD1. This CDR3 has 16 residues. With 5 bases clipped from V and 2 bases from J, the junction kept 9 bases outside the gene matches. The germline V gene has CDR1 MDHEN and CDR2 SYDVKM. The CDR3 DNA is TGTGCCAGCAGTCCCGCGGGGGACAGGGCAAACTATGGCTACACCTTC. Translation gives CASSPAGDRANYGYTF.

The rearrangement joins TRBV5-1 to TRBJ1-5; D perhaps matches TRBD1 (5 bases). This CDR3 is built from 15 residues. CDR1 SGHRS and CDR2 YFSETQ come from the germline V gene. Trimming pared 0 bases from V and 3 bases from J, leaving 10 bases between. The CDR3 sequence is CASSLEAGNNQPQHF. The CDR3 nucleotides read TGCGCCAGCAGCTTGGAGGCAGGGAACAATCAGCCCCAGCATTTT.

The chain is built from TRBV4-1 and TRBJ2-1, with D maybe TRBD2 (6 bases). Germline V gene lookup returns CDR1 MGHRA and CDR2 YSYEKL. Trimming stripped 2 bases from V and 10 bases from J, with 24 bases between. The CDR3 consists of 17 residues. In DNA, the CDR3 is TGCGCCAGCAGCCAATACCCGATGACTAGTATTCTCTACGAGCAGTTCTTC. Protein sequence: CASSQYPMTSILYEQFF.

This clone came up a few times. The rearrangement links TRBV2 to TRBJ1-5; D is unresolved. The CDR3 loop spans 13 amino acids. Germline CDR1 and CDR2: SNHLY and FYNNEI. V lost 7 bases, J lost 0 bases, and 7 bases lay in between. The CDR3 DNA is TGTGCCAGCAAAACTCTTAGCAATCAGCCCCAGCATTTT. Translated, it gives CASKTLSNQPQHF.

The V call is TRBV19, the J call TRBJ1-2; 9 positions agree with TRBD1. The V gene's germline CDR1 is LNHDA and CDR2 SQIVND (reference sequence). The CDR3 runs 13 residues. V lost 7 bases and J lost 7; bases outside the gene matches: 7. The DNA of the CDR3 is TGTGCCAGTACCCCACAGGGGGCCGGTGGCTACACCTTC. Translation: CASTPQGAGGYTF.

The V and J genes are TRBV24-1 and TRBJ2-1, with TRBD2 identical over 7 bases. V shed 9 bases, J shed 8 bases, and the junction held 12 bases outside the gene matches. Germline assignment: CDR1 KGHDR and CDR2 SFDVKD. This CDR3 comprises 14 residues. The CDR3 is CATGASGPTDEQFF. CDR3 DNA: TGTGCCACCGGGGCTAGCGGTCCCACCGATGAGCAGTTCTTC.

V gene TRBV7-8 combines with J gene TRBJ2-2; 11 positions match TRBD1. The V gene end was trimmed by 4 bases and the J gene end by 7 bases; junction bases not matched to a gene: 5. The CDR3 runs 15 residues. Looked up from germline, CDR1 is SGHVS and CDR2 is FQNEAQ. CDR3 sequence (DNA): TGTGCCAGCAGCTCCTGGACAGGGGGCATCGGGGAGCTGTTTTTT. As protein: CASSSWTGGIGELFF.

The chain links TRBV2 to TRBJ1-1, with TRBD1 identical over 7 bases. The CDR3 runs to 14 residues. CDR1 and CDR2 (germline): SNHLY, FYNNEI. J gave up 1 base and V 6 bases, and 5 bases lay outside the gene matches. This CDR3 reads CASRTRGTNTEAFF. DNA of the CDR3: TGTGCCAGCAGAACCAGGGGGACGAACACTGAAGCTTTCTTT.

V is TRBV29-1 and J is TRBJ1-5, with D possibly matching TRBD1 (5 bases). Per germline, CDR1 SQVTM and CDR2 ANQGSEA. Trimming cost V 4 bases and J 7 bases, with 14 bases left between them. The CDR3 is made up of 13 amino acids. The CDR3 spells CSVAEGRGQPQHF. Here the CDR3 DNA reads TGCAGCGTTGCGGAGGGGAGAGGGCAGCCCCAGCATTTT.

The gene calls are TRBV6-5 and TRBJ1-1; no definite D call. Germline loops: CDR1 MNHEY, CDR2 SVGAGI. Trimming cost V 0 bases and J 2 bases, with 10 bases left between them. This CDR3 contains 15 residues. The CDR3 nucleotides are TGTGCCAGCAGTTACTCGGTCAACAGTAACACTGAAGCTTTCTTT. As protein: CASSYSVNSNTEAFF.

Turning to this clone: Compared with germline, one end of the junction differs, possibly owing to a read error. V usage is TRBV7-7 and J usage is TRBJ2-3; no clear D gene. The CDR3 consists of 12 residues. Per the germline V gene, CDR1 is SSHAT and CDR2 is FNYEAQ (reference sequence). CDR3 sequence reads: CASSLNGDTQYF. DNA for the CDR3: TGTGCTAGCAGCTTAAACGGGGATACGCAGTATTTT.

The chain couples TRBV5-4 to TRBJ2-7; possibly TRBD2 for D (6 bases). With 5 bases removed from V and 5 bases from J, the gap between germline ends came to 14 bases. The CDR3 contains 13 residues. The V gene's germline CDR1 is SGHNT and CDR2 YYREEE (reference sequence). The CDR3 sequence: CASSGGSINEQYF. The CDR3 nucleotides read TGTGCCAGCAGTGGAGGGTCCATCAACGAGCAGTACTTC.

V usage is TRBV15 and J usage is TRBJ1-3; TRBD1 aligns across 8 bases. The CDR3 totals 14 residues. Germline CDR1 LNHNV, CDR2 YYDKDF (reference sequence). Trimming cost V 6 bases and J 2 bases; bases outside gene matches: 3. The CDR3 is CATRDRVAGNTIYF. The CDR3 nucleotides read TGTGCCACCAGGGACAGGGTGGCTGGAAACACCATATATTTT.

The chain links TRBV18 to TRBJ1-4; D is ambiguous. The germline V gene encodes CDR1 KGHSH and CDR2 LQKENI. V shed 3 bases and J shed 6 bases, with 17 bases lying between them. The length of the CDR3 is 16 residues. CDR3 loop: CASSPTGGLRHEKLFF. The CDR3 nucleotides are TGTGCCAGCTCACCCACCGGCGGACTGCGCCATGAAAAACTGTTTTTT.

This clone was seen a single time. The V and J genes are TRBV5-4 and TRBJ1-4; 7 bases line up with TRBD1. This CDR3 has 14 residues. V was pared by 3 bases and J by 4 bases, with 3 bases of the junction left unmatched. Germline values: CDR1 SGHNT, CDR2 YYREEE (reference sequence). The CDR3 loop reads CASSSGTVNEKLFF. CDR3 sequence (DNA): TGTGCCAGCAGCTCCGGGACAGTTAATGAAAAACTGTTTTTT.

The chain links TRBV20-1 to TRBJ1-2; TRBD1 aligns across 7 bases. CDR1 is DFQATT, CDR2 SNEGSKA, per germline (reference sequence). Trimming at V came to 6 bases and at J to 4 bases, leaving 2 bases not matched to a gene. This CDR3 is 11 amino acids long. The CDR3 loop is CSARTGYGYTF. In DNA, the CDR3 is TGCAGTGCCCGGACAGGCTATGGCTACACCTTC.

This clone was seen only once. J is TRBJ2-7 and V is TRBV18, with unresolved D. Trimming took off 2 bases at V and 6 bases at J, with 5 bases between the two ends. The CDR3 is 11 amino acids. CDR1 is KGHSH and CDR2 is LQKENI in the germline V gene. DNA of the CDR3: TGTGCCAGCTCACCAGGGCGCGAGCAGTACTTC. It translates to CASSPGREQYF.

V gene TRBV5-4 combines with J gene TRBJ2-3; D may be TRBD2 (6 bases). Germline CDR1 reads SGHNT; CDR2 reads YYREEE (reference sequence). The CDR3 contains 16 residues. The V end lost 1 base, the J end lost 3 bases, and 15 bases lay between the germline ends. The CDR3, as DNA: TGTGCCAGCAGCTTGCCCGGAGGGAAATCTACAGATACGCAGTATTTT. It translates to CASSLPGGKSTDTQYF. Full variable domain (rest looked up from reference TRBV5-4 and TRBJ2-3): ETGVTQSPTHLIKTRGQQVTLRCSSQSGHNTVSWYQQALGQGPQFIFQYYREEENGRGNFPPRFSGLQFPNYSSELNVNALELDDSALYLCASSLPGGKSTDTQYFGPGTRLTVL.

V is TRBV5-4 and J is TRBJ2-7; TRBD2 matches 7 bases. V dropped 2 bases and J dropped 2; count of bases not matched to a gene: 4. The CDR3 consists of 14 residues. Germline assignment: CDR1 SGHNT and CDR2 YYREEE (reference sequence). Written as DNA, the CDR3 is TGTGCCAGCAGCTTAGGGACTAACCCCTACGAGCAGTACTTC. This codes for CASSLGTNPYEQYF.

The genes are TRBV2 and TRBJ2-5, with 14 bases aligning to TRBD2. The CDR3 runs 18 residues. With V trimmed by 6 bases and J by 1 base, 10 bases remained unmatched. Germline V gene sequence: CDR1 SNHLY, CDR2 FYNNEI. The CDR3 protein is CASRAPPGLAGAQETQYF. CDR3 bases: TGTGCCAGCAGGGCCCCCCCGGGACTAGCGGGGGCCCAAGAGACCCAGTACTTC.

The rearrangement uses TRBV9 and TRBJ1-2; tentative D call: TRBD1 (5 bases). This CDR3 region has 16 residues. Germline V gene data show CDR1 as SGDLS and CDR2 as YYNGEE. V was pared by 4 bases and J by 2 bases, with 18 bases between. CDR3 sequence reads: CASSHRLRGRNYGYTF. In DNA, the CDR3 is TGTGCCAGCAGCCACCGACTTAGGGGCAGAAACTATGGCTACACCTTC.

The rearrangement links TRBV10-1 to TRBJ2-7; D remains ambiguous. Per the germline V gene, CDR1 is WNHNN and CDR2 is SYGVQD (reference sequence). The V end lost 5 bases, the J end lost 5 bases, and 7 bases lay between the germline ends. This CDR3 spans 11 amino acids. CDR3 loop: CASSSGHEQYF. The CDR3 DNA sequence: TGCGCCAGCAGTTCTGGCCACGAGCAGTACTTC.

DNA of the CDR3: TGTGCCATCAGTGAGCGGGGGGGAATCTACGAGCAGTACTTC. Translation gives CAISERGGIYEQYF. The V and J genes are TRBV10-3 and TRBJ2-7; 8 bases are a match to TRBD2. After removal of 2 bases from V and 3 bases from J, the junction contained 3 bases not matched to a gene. Germline CDR1 and CDR2: ENHRY and SYGVKD. The CDR3 runs to 14 residues.

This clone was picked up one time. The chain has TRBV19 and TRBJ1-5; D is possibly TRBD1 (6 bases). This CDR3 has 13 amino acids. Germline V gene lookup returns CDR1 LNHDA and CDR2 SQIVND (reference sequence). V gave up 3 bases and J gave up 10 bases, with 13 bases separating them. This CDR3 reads CASSIQGREPQHF. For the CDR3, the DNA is TGTGCCAGTAGTATTCAGGGGCGAGAACCCCAGCATTTT.